This TCR beta chain derives from a study of T-cell reconstitution after alpha-beta-depleted transplantation in children. During its preparation, the TCRbeta library received unique molecular identifiers. One entry per CDR3 protein results from TCRdb running MiXCR on the PCR reads. The sample has around 380,000 distinct CDR3 sequences; about a tenth are singletons. V was clipped by 5 bases and J by 5 bases, with 15 bases between them. The CDR3 loop spans 15 amino acids. This specimen consisted of PBMCs from the stem cell graft donor, obtained from the stem cell graft. This receptor was obtained from a human donor who donated a stem cell graft to a child with acute myeloid leukemia. V gene TRBV12-3 or TRBV12-4 combines with J gene TRBJ2-2; D uncertain. CDR3 in DNA: TGTGCCAGCAGTCTACGGACGGCGGTTACCGGGGAGCTGTTTTTT. Protein sequence: CASSLRTAVTGELFF.